The 30 T cell receptor beta chains reported below all come from one sample, sequenced in a study of blood T cell repertoires in COVID-19. Assay: immunoSEQ multiplex PCR; the TCRdb copy retains only in-frame clones and omits some. The data contain tens of thousands of clones, 65% to 80% of them singletons. The sample comprised peripheral blood. The receptor source for this set is a man aged 55 to 69 with active or convalescent COVID-19.

The CDR3 spells CASSSLGGGDEQFF. The CDR3 nucleotides are TGTGCCAGCAGCAGCTTGGGCGGGGGCGATGAGCAGTTCTTC. The rearrangement uses TRBV5-6 and TRBJ2-1; tentatively, D is TRBD2 (7 bases). CDR3 length equals 14 residues. V was pared by 4 bases and J by 8 bases, with 16 bases between. Germline assignment: CDR1 SGHDT and CDR2 YYEEEE.

This chain joins TRBV5-1 and TRBJ1-1, with 9 bases lining up with TRBD1. V lost 3 bases, J lost 5 bases, and 8 bases stayed unmatched. The V gene's germline CDR1 is SGHRS and CDR2 YFSETQ. CDR3 length: 15 residues. The CDR3 bases are TGCGCCAGCAGCTGGGGACAGGGAGTAGAGACTGAAGCTTTCTTT. It encodes CASSWGQGVETEAFF.

The chain is built from TRBV27 and TRBJ2-1; 9 bases agree with TRBD2. CDR3 length: 16 amino acids. Germline CDR1 and CDR2: MNHEY and SMNVEV (reference sequence). With V trimmed by 5 bases and J by 9 bases, 14 bases remained unmatched. The CDR3 coding sequence is TGTGCCAGCAGTAATAGCCACAGCGGGGGGAGTGGTGAGCAGTTCTTC. This codes for CASSNSHSGGSGEQFF.

This chain uses TRBV6-2 or TRBV6-3 with TRBJ1-5; tentatively, D is TRBD1 (5 bases). Germline V gene lookup returns CDR1 MNHEY and CDR2 SVGEGT. Trimming stripped 2 bases from V and 6 bases from J, with 14 bases between. This CDR3 is 15 amino acids long. CDR3 sequence: CASSYRGGSAQPQHF. CDR3 coding DNA: TGTGCCAGCAGTTACCGGGGGGGATCGGCTCAGCCCCAGCATTTT.

V usage is TRBV19 and J usage is TRBJ2-3; D might be TRBD2 (6 bases). Trimming pared 3 bases from V and 3 bases from J, leaving 16 bases between. In germline, CDR1 is LNHDA, CDR2 SQIVND (reference sequence). The CDR3 has 16 amino acids. Here the CDR3 reads CASSMGLWDRTDTQYF. In nucleotides, the CDR3 is TGTGCCAGTAGTATGGGACTTTGGGATAGGACAGATACGCAGTATTTT.

The V gene is TRBV7-3, the J gene TRBJ1-1; TRBD1 matches 7 bases. The V gene end was trimmed by 5 bases and the J gene end by 4 bases; junction bases not matched to a gene: 4. Per the germline V gene, CDR1 is SGHTA and CDR2 is FQGTGA. This CDR3 is built from 13 residues. As DNA, the CDR3 is TGTGCCAGCAGCCCCGACAGGGCCACTGAAGCTTTCTTT. Its translation: CASSPDRATEAFF.

This clone has more than one count but fewer than ten. The genes are TRBV21-1 and TRBJ2-7; the DNA was not used to check the table's D call, TRBD2. TRBV21-1 is marked as a pseudogene. The length of the CDR3 is 16 residues. CDR3 nucleotides: TGTGCCAGCAGCTGGGAGTTTGTGACGGTTCAAGGGGAGCAGTACTTC. Translated, it gives CASSWEFVTVQGEQYF.

This clone was counted a few times. This rearrangement joins TRBV20-1 to TRBJ1-6; no clear D gene. CDR3 length: 13 amino acids. The V and J ends lost 3 bases and 6 bases respectively, with 9 bases between them. Germline-derived CDR1 and CDR2 are DFQATT and SNEGSKA (reference sequence). In DNA, the CDR3 is TGCAGTGCTAGTACAGATCCTAATTCACCCCTCCACTTT. Protein product: CSASTDPNSPLHF.

This sequence joins TRBV3-1 (or the pseudogene TRBV3-2) and TRBJ2-2; 10 nucleotides agree with TRBD2. Losses at the gene ends were 8 bases for V and 5 bases for J; bases not matched to a gene: 5. The germline V gene encodes CDR1 LGHDT and CDR2 YNNKEL (reference sequence). This CDR3 spans 14 amino acids. CDR3 region: CASGSGGGTGELFF. CDR3 DNA sequence: TGTGCCAGCGGAAGCGGGGGGGGTACCGGGGAGCTGTTTTTT.

The chain uses TRBV5-1 and TRBJ2-7, with 7 positions matching TRBD1. V lost 5 bases, J lost 2 bases, and 4 bases stayed unmatched. CDR1 is SGHRS, CDR2 YFSETQ, per germline. The CDR3 sequence is 13 residues long. Written as DNA, the CDR3 is TGCGCCAGCAGATCGGGACAGACCTACGAGCAGTACTTC. Its translation is CASRSGQTYEQYF.

The chain recombines TRBV6-6 with TRBJ1-1; 7 bases are shared with TRBD1. Germline values: CDR1 MNHNY, CDR2 SVGAGI (reference sequence). This CDR3 spans 14 amino acids. Unmatched junction bases numbered 10, after V lost 5 bases and J lost 7 bases. The CDR3 protein is CASSPGTANLEAFF. CDR3 DNA: TGTGCCAGCAGTCCCGGGACAGCCAACCTTGAAGCTTTCTTT.

This chain links TRBV12-5 with TRBJ1-1, with D possibly being TRBD1 (6 bases). The ends were cut back, 7 bases at V and 0 bases at J, with 21 bases in the middle. In germline, CDR1 is LGHNT, CDR2 FRNRAP. This CDR3 comprises 17 residues. CDR3 sequence (DNA): TGTGCTAGTGCACCGGCCCGGCAGGGGATTATGAACACTGAAGCTTTCTTT. Its translation: CASAPARQGIMNTEAFF.

V usage is TRBV2 and J usage is TRBJ2-5; 8 nucleotides line up with TRBD2. The CDR3 length is 16 residues. Trimming at V came to 3 bases and at J to 3 bases, leaving 9 bases not matched to a gene. The germline CDR1 and CDR2 sequences are SNHLY and FYNNEI. The CDR3 spells CASSDAVSGGKETQYF. The CDR3 DNA is TGTGCCAGCAGTGATGCCGTGAGCGGGGGAAAAGAGACCCAGTACTTC.

The V call is TRBV10-3, the J call TRBJ1-1; D might be TRBD1 (5 bases). Trimming left V 2 bases short and J 3 bases short, with 7 bases between. The CDR3 totals 13 residues. Looked up from germline, CDR1 is ENHRY and CDR2 is SYGVKD. The CDR3 loop reads CAISEGADTEAFF. The CDR3 nucleotides are TGTGCCATCAGTGAGGGGGCGGACACTGAAGCTTTCTTT.

The chain uses TRBV7-3 and TRBJ2-3, with 9 bases identical to TRBD2. The trim removed 4 bases at V and 6 bases at J, leaving 5 bases unmatched. This CDR3 spans 14 amino acids. CDR1 is SGHTA and CDR2 is FQGTGA in the germline V gene. CDR3: CASSSGTSRDTQYF. CDR3 nucleotide sequence: TGTGCCAGCAGCTCCGGGACTAGCAGGGATACGCAGTATTTT.

This clone was picked up a small number of times. The chain joins TRBV12-3 or TRBV12-4 to TRBJ2-1; no clear D gene. V was trimmed by 7 bases and J by 1 base, leaving 8 bases between them. CDR3 size: 13 residues. Here the CDR3 reads CASMGVSYNEQFF. The CDR3 DNA reads as TGTGCCAGCATGGGCGTGTCCTACAATGAGCAGTTCTTC.

The J gene is TRBJ1-2, the V gene TRBV2; 9 bases are a match to TRBD1. The J segment lost 4 bases and the V segment lost 6 bases, leaving 6 bases of the junction unmatched. CDR3 length: 14 amino acids. Per germline, CDR1 SNHLY and CDR2 FYNNEI. The CDR3 protein is CASRETGGGYGYTF. The CDR3 region has the DNA TGTGCCAGCAGAGAAACAGGGGGCGGCTATGGCTACACCTTC.

This clone has a handful of counts. The chain has TRBV19 and TRBJ1-3; the D is unclear. Germline V gene data show CDR1 as LNHDA and CDR2 as SQIVND (reference sequence). The V end lost 3 bases, the J end lost 6 bases, and 6 bases lay between the germline ends. The CDR3 has 12 residues. The CDR3 protein is CASSMGLNTIYF. In DNA form, the CDR3 reads TGTGCCAGTAGTATGGGCTTAAACACCATATATTTT. Looking up the rest from reference TRBV19 and TRBJ1-3 gives the full variable domain: DGGITQSPKYLFRKEGQNVTLSCEQNLNHDAMYWYRQDPGQGLRLIYYSQIVNDFQKGDIAEGYSVSREKKESFPLTVTSAQKNPTAFYLCASSMGLNTIYFGEGSWLTVV.

This clone was counted once. The V and J genes are TRBV14 and TRBJ1-1; no reliable D call. V was shortened by 0 bases and J by 5 bases, with 7 bases between the two germline ends. Germline V CDR1 and CDR2: SGHDN, FVKESK. This CDR3 region has 13 residues. The CDR3 here is CASSQDSVTEAFF. DNA for the CDR3: TGTGCCAGCAGCCAAGACTCAGTGACTGAAGCTTTCTTT. The whole variable domain, filled in from reference TRBV14 and TRBJ1-1, reads EAGVTQFPSHSVIEKGQTVTLRCDPISGHDNLYWYRRVMGKEIKFLLHFVKESKQDESGMPNNRFLAERTGGTYSTLKVQPAELEDSGVYFCASSQDSVTEAFFGQGTRLTVV.

This clone has just one count. The genes are TRBV6-1 and TRBJ1-1; D is unresolved. The CDR3 covers 14 residues. CDR1 is MNHNS and CDR2 is SASEGT in the germline V gene. V lost 3 bases to trimming and J lost 6 bases, with 14 bases between them. DNA of the CDR3: TGTGCCAGCAGTGAGGCCGGGTCGGTTGCTGAAGCTTTCTTT. This codes for CASSEAGSVAEAFF.

The J gene is TRBJ2-2, the V gene TRBV15, with TRBD1 matching 7 bases. This CDR3 has 16 residues. V lost 1 base, J lost 5 bases, and 7 bases stayed unmatched. CDR1 and CDR2 from the germline V gene are LNHNV and YYDKDF (reference sequence). CDR3 amino acids: CATSRGLTGETGELFF. For the CDR3, the DNA is TGTGCCACCAGCAGAGGTTTAACAGGGGAGACCGGGGAGCTGTTTTTT. Full variable domain (rest looked up from reference TRBV15 and TRBJ2-2): DAMVIQNPRYQVTQFGKPVTLSCSQTLNHNVMYWYQQKSSQAPKLLFHYYDKDFNNEADTPDNFQSRRPNTSFCFLDIRSPGLGDTAMYLCATSRGLTGETGELFFGEGSRLTVL.

The chain joins TRBV11-2 to TRBJ2-6; the D gene is possibly TRBD1 (6 bases). In germline, CDR1 is SGHAT, CDR2 FQNNGV. With 5 bases removed from V and 0 bases from J, the gap between germline ends came to 17 bases. This CDR3 is 18 amino acids long. In DNA form, the CDR3 reads TGTGCCAGCAGCCCGTGGACAGAGTTAGTCTCTGGGGCCAACGTCCTGACTTTC. It yields the protein CASSPWTELVSGANVLTF.

The CDR3 reads CASSLLTGHSYNEQFF. CDR3 DNA sequence: TGTGCCAGCAGTCTATTGACAGGACATTCCTACAATGAGCAGTTCTTC. The rearrangement joins TRBV27 to TRBJ2-1, with TRBD1 as a possible D gene (6 bases). V was shortened by 5 bases and J by 1 base, with 15 bases between the two germline ends. The CDR3 sequence is 16 residues long. The germline gives CDR1 MNHEY, CDR2 SMNVEV (reference sequence).

The chain combines TRBV7-6 with TRBJ2-3, with 8 bases that match TRBD2. The CDR3 contains 16 residues. V gave up 5 bases and J gave up 0 bases; unmatched junction bases: 7. Germline CDR1 and CDR2: SGHVS and FNYEAQ. CDR3 coding DNA: TGTGCCAGCAGCCCGGCGGGGGGTGCTAGCACAGATACGCAGTATTTT. It translates to CASSPAGGASTDTQYF. Using reference TRBV7-6 and TRBJ2-3 for the parts outside the CDR3, the full variable domain is GAGVSQSPRYKVTKRGQDVALRCDPISGHVSLYWYRQALGQGPEFLTYFNYEAQQDKSGLPNDRFSAERPEGSISTLTIQRTEQRDSAMYRCASSPAGGASTDTQYFGPGTRLTVL.

In this sample, this clone turned up a few times. The chain carries TRBV19 and TRBJ2-7, with D perhaps matching TRBD2 (5 bases). CDR3 size: 12 residues. Germline V gives CDR1 LNHDA, CDR2 SQIVND (reference sequence). V was clipped by 3 bases and J by 6 bases, with 9 bases between them. The CDR3 is CASSIGESEQYF. The CDR3 DNA sequence: TGTGCCAGTAGTATCGGGGAAAGCGAGCAGTACTTC.

This chain connects TRBV7-9 to TRBJ2-7; 9 bases are shared with TRBD1. This CDR3 is 14 amino acids long. With 2 bases clipped from V and 5 bases from J, the junction kept 4 bases outside the gene matches. Germline CDR1 is SEHNR and CDR2 is FQNEAQ (reference sequence). The CDR3 region is CASSLTGGADEQYF. In DNA, the CDR3 is TGTGCCAGCAGCTTAACAGGGGGCGCGGACGAGCAGTACTTC.

This clone is a singleton in its sample. This chain connects TRBV19 to TRBJ2-5, with D possibly being TRBD1 (5 bases). Germline CDR1 reads LNHDA; CDR2 reads SQIVND (reference sequence). The CDR3 is 17 amino acids. V gave up 2 bases and J gave up 0 bases, with 16 bases separating them. The CDR3: CASSIRGTPLYQETQYF. In DNA, the CDR3 is TGTGCCAGTAGTATAAGGGGTACTCCTCTGTACCAAGAGACCCAGTACTTC.

The chain employs TRBV28 and TRBJ1-4, with D maybe TRBD1 (6 bases). The CDR3 extends over 13 amino acids. Germline values: CDR1 MDHEN, CDR2 SYDVKM. Trimming shortened V by 8 bases and J by 7 bases, and 14 bases separated the two germline ends. As DNA, the CDR3 is TGTGCCAGCGAAGGGGGGGCAAGTGAAAAACTGTTTTTT. The encoded protein is CASEGGASEKLFF.

This chain uses TRBV9 with TRBJ2-3, with TRBD1 matching over 7 bases. CDR1 and CDR2 from the germline V gene are SGDLS and YYNGEE. The CDR3 has 15 amino acids. Trimming at V came to 4 bases and at J to 0 bases, leaving 5 bases not matched to a gene. DNA for the CDR3: TGTGCCAGCAGCACAGACAGGGTGAGCACAGATACGCAGTATTTT. Amino acids: CASSTDRVSTDTQYF.

This chain's CDR3 is CASSKNRGDTGELFF. The CDR3 DNA sequence: TGTGCCAGTAGTAAAAACAGGGGGGACACCGGGGAGCTGTTTTTT. The chain recombines TRBV19 with TRBJ2-2; 8 positions match TRBD1. V lost 4 bases, J lost 3 bases, and 4 bases stayed unmatched. The CDR3 runs to 15 residues. Germline CDR1 reads LNHDA; CDR2 reads SQIVND (reference sequence).